Following are 5 T cell receptor beta chains from one sample sequenced in a study of CD8 T cells in Susac syndrome (dated by TCRdb to about 2019). The method was the immunoSEQ multiplex PCR assay. RNA was extracted using the RNeasy kit, and about 0.45 to 1 microgram was reverse transcribed with random hexamers. TCRdb's own reprocessing of the public reads used fastp at Q25 and MiXCR and kept productive beta chains. Records with the same CDR3 protein are collapsed into one entry carrying the most frequent genes and DNA. Present in this sample are under 95,000 distinct CDR3 sequences, 85% to 95% of which were seen just once. Around 0.33% of the sample belongs to the ten largest clones. Sequences were obtained from CD4+ T cells from PBMCs. The receptors were gathered from a human donor with Susac syndrome.

The chain carries TRBV5-6 and TRBJ2-2; 7 nucleotides line up with TRBD1. This CDR3 region has 16 residues. The germline gives CDR1 SGHDT, CDR2 YYEEEE. Trimming took 0 bases from V and 4 from J; bases not matched to a gene: 6. The CDR3 protein is CASSLETGATTGELFF. CDR3 in DNA: TGTGCCAGCAGCTTGGAAACAGGGGCCACCACCGGGGAGCTGTTTTTT.

The chain has TRBV9 and TRBJ1-6, with TRBD1 as a possible D gene (6 bases). V was shortened by 0 bases and J by 10 bases, with 14 bases between the two germline ends. There are 15 residues in the CDR3. CDR1 is SGDLS and CDR2 is YYNGEE in the germline V gene. CDR3 nucleotide sequence: TGTGCCAGCAGCGTAGATGCAGGGGCAGGCTCACCCCTCCACTTT. It translates to CASSVDAGAGSPLHF.

The chain uses TRBV5-1 and TRBJ2-3, with D unclear. CDR1 is SGHRS and CDR2 is YFSETQ in the germline V gene. Trimming shortened V by 5 bases and J by 4 bases, and 8 bases separated the two germline ends. The CDR3 runs 12 residues. CDR3 nucleotide sequence: TGCGCCAGCAGTTCGATGGCAGATACGCAGTATTTT. Protein: CASSSMADTQYF.

The V gene is TRBV3-1, the J gene TRBJ1-5, with D possibly matching TRBD1 (5 bases). The V end was cut by 1 base, the J end by 1 base, with 8 bases between. The CDR3 length is 15 residues. CDR1 is LGHDT, CDR2 YNNKEL, per germline (reference sequence). The CDR3 loop reads CASSQAGLSNQPQHF. In DNA, the CDR3 is TGTGCCAGCAGCCAAGCAGGGCTGAGCAATCAGCCCCAGCATTTT.

The V and J genes are TRBV3-1 and TRBJ2-4, with 12 nucleotides matching TRBD2. V trimming: 1 base; J trimming: 3 bases; junction bases outside the gene matches: 7. The CDR3 contains 18 residues. The germline V gene encodes CDR1 LGHDT and CDR2 YNNKEL (reference sequence). CDR3 sequence reads: CASSQVLAGGLGKNIQYF. CDR3 in DNA: TGTGCCAGCAGCCAAGTGCTAGCGGGGGGGCTCGGCAAAAACATTCAGTACTTC.